The 27 T cell receptor beta chains presented below share a single source sample, sequenced in a study of T cell responses to AZD1222 COVID-19 vaccine. Assay used: immunoSEQ multiplex PCR; TCRdb lists only in-frame clones, some missing. The table includes about 180,000 clones, 87% detected once. The material sequenced was peripheral blood, taken on day 0 of AZD1222 vaccination. All receptors come from an adult in good health.

V usage is TRBV3-1 (or the pseudogene TRBV3-2) and J usage is TRBJ1-2, with 7 bases that match TRBD1. Losses at the gene ends were 2 bases for V and 4 bases for J; bases not matched to a gene: 13. This CDR3 is built from 17 residues. Germline lookup yields CDR1 LGHDT and CDR2 YNNKEL (reference sequence). For the CDR3, the DNA is TGTGCCAGCAGCCAAAATTACTGGGCCTCAGGGGGCTATGGCTACACCTTC. This codes for CASSQNYWASGGYGYTF.

This clone was picked up one time. This chain joins TRBV9 and TRBJ2-3, with 8 positions matching TRBD1. The CDR3 loop spans 14 amino acids. Unmatched junction bases numbered 7, after V lost 2 bases and J lost 8 bases. Germline CDR1 and CDR2: SGDLS and YYNGEE. The CDR3 nucleotides read TGTGCCAGCAGCGTCGGACAGGGTGAGGGTACGCAGTATTTT. This codes for CASSVGQGEGTQYF.

This clone was seen a handful of times. The chain couples TRBV3-1 (or the pseudogene TRBV3-2) to TRBJ1-3; D is perhaps TRBD1 (5 bases). Germline V CDR1 and CDR2: LGHDT, YNNKEL (reference sequence). The CDR3 sequence is 15 residues long. Trimming removed 6 bases at V and 0 bases at J, with 12 bases between. The CDR3 sequence is CASSLRRGSGNTIYF. The CDR3 DNA reads as TGTGCCAGCAGTTTAAGGAGGGGCTCTGGAAACACCATATATTTT.

This chain links TRBV29-1 with TRBJ1-1, with a possible D match to TRBD1 (6 bases). The V gene lost 6 bases and the J gene lost 0 bases, with 23 bases spanning the gap. CDR3 length: 17 residues. Germline lookup yields CDR1 SQVTM and CDR2 ANQGSEA. CDR3 DNA sequence: TGCAGCGTGGACTCCTTCGGGTGGGGGGGCCTGAACACTGAAGCTTTCTTT. Translated, it gives CSVDSFGWGGLNTEAFF.

The rearrangement joins TRBV6-2 or TRBV6-3 to TRBJ1-6; TRBD1 might be the D (6 bases). CDR3 size: 17 residues. CDR1 is MNHEY, CDR2 SVGEGT, per germline. V was shortened by 4 bases and J by 7 bases, with 20 bases between the two germline ends. CDR3 coding DNA: TGTGCCAGCAGTTCCTTACGGCGACAGGCGGGGAATTCACCCCTCCACTTT. Translation gives CASSSLRRQAGNSPLHF.

This sequence joins TRBV6-5 and TRBJ1-2, with D uncertain. V was clipped by 8 bases and J by 7 bases, with 17 bases between them. Germline CDR1 reads MNHEY; CDR2 reads SVGAGI. The CDR3 runs 13 residues. CDR3 bases: TGTGCCAGCCACCCCGCAGGAGGTTCTGGCTACACCTTC. Protein sequence: CASHPAGGSGYTF.

The rearrangement uses TRBV5-4 and TRBJ1-2, with 8 bases matching TRBD1. This CDR3 is built from 17 residues. V shed 4 bases and J 5 bases; nucleotides not matched to a gene: 16. The germline V gene has CDR1 SGHNT and CDR2 YYREEE (reference sequence). The CDR3 here is CASSPPPGQDDGYGYTF. CDR3 in DNA: TGTGCCAGCAGCCCACCCCCGGGACAGGACGATGGGTATGGCTACACCTTC.

The sample holds one count of this clone. The rearrangement joins TRBV19 to TRBJ1-2; 7 nucleotides line up with TRBD1. From germline, CDR1 is LNHDA and CDR2 SQIVND (reference sequence). This CDR3 is 11 amino acids long. The trim removed 10 bases at V and 5 bases at J, leaving 4 bases unmatched. The CDR3 DNA reads TGTGCCACCGGGACAGCTTATGGCTACACCTTC. As protein: CATGTAYGYTF.

This clone has only a few counts. For the CDR3, the DNA is TGTGCCAGCAGTTGGGGAGGCTACACTGAAGCTTTCTTT. Encoded protein: CASSWGGYTEAFF. V is TRBV6-2 or TRBV6-3 and J is TRBJ1-1; D is uncertain. The CDR3 runs to 13 residues. CDR1 is MNHEY and CDR2 is SVGEGT in the germline V gene. The V and J ends lost 4 bases and 3 bases respectively, with 9 bases between them.

The rearrangement uses TRBV18 and TRBJ2-1; TRBD2 is a possible D gene (6 bases). V shed 3 bases and J shed 6 bases, with 15 bases lying between them. CDR3 length equals 15 residues. Germline CDR1 and CDR2: KGHSH and LQKENI. The CDR3 reads CASSPPGTRTNEQFF. CDR3 bases: TGTGCCAGCTCACCCCCCGGGACTCGAACCAATGAGCAGTTCTTC.

The rearrangement links TRBV19 to TRBJ1-2; 7 bases agree with TRBD1. Trimming took 6 bases from V and 4 from J; bases not matched to a gene: 5. From germline, CDR1 is LNHDA and CDR2 SQIVND (reference sequence). This CDR3 spans 13 amino acids. CDR3: CASRTGQAYGYTF. In DNA, the CDR3 is TGTGCCAGTAGAACCGGACAGGCCTATGGCTACACCTTC.

This clone was counted a single time. This chain joins TRBV5-1 and TRBJ2-6; TRBD1 matches at 7 bases. The V and J ends lost 4 bases and 1 base, in that order; junction bases with no gene match: 5. Germline V gene data show CDR1 as SGHRS and CDR2 as YFSETQ. This CDR3 is built from 16 residues. CDR3 coding DNA: TGCGCCAGCAGCAATAAACAGGGGTCTGGGGCCAACGTCCTGACTTTC. It codes for CASSNKQGSGANVLTF.

This chain connects TRBV6-4 to TRBJ1-1; TRBD1 agrees at 7 bases. The CDR3 runs 15 residues. The germline V gene encodes CDR1 MRHNA and CDR2 SNTAGT. The junction had 8 bases not matched to a gene; V was cut back by 1 base and J by 6 bases. CDR3 in amino acids: CASSDFPGGVAEAFF. CDR3 coding DNA: TGTGCCAGCAGTGACTTTCCAGGGGGAGTCGCTGAAGCTTTCTTT.

The rearrangement links TRBV6-4 to TRBJ1-2; tentative D call: TRBD1 (5 bases). Trimming took off 6 bases at V and 2 bases at J, with 10 bases between the two ends. This CDR3 contains 13 residues. Germline CDR1 is MRHNA and CDR2 is SNTAGT. Here the CDR3 reads CASSLQGNYGYTF. CDR3 in DNA: TGTGCCAGCAGCCTTCAGGGAAACTATGGCTACACCTTC.

The chain carries TRBV5-1 and TRBJ2-7; D is unresolved. The V and J ends lost 5 bases and 0 bases respectively, with 6 bases between them. CDR1 is SGHRS, CDR2 YFSETQ, per germline. CDR3 length: 12 residues. The DNA for the CDR3 is TGCGCCAGCAGGTCGGCCTCCTACGAGCAGTACTTC. As protein: CASRSASYEQYF.

The rearrangement joins TRBV28 to TRBJ1-5; D is ambiguous. The CDR3 has 15 residues. The germline gives CDR1 MDHEN, CDR2 SYDVKM. Trimming cost V 3 bases and J 3 bases, with 12 bases left between them. In DNA form, the CDR3 reads TGTGCCAGCAGTTTGACGGGGTCGAACAATCAGCCCCAGCATTTT. It translates to CASSLTGSNNQPQHF.

This chain uses TRBV7-6 with TRBJ2-2; 12 nucleotides match TRBD2. Germline CDR1 SGHVS, CDR2 FNYEAQ. The ends lost 4 bases at V and 9 bases at J; junction bases unmatched: 9. The CDR3 length is 16 residues. In nucleotides, the CDR3 is TGTGCCAGCAGCTCGGGACTAGCGGGTGGGCTGCGGGAGCTGTTTTTT. It specifies CASSSGLAGGLRELFF.

This clone was recorded only once. This chain uses TRBV4-2 with TRBJ1-2; D ambiguous. Between the trimmed V and J ends, which lost 4 bases and 9 bases, there was a span of 18 bases. Per germline, CDR1 LGHNA and CDR2 YNFKEQ. The length of the CDR3 is 14 residues. CDR3 amino acids: CASSRDLGSHRYTF. DNA of the CDR3: TGTGCCAGCAGCCGAGATCTAGGGTCCCATCGCTACACCTTC.

This chain links TRBV30 with TRBJ2-7; D call uncertain. V shed 4 bases and J shed 6 bases, with 13 bases lying between them. Germline-derived CDR1 and CDR2 are GTSNPN and SVGIG (reference sequence). The CDR3 spans 12 residues. The CDR3 DNA is TGTGCCTGGACTGTCGGTGTATCCGAGCAGTACTTC. It codes for CAWTVGVSEQYF.

The chain carries TRBV6-1 and TRBJ2-6; tentative D call: TRBD1 (5 bases). The CDR3 spans 15 residues. V was shortened by 2 bases and J by 4 bases, with 9 bases between the two germline ends. Germline V gene lookup returns CDR1 MNHNS and CDR2 SASEGT. In DNA, the CDR3 is TGTGCCAGCAGTGAATGGACACCCGGGGCCAACGTCCTGACTTTC. Protein sequence: CASSEWTPGANVLTF.

The V call is TRBV5-5, the J call TRBJ2-1, with TRBD2 matching over 12 bases. The CDR3 totals 16 residues. V shed 5 bases, J shed 9 bases, and the junction held 12 bases outside the gene matches. The germline V gene encodes CDR1 SGHKS and CDR2 YYEKEE (reference sequence). In nucleotides, the CDR3 is TGTGCCAGCAGAATAGGGCTAGCGGGAGGGCCGGGTGAGCAGTTCTTC. Its protein product is CASRIGLAGGPGEQFF.

The CDR3 region has the DNA TGTGCCAGCAAGCGGGAGCGGGGTCCTTACGAGCAGTACTTC. Translating it yields CASKRERGPYEQYF. The chain combines TRBV2 with TRBJ2-7; 8 bases map to TRBD2. The CDR3 loop spans 14 amino acids. V was clipped by 7 bases and J by 4 bases; unmatched bases: 9. Germline assignment: CDR1 SNHLY and CDR2 FYNNEI. Using reference TRBV2 and TRBJ2-7 for the parts outside the CDR3, the full variable domain is EPEVTQTPSHQVTQMGQEVILRCVPISNHLYFYWYRQILGQKVEFLVSFYNNEISEKSEIFDDQFSVERPDGSNFTLKIRSTKLEDSAMYFCASKRERGPYEQYFGPGTRLTVT.

The chain couples TRBV5-1 to TRBJ2-7, with 12 bases fitting TRBD2. This CDR3 is 15 amino acids long. V trimming: 0 bases; J trimming: 4 bases; junction bases outside the gene matches: 2. Germline V gives CDR1 SGHRS, CDR2 YFSETQ. The CDR3 DNA sequence: TGCGCCAGCAGCTTGGGGACTAGCGGGGAGTACGAGCAGTACTTC. It yields the protein CASSLGTSGEYEQYF.

This clone has just a few counts. The chain is built from TRBV11-2 and TRBJ1-3; D gene unclear. Trimming removed 1 base at V and 0 bases at J, with 7 bases between. Germline values: CDR1 SGHAT, CDR2 FQNNGV. The length of the CDR3 is 15 residues. In nucleotides, the CDR3 is TGTGCCAGCAGCTTAGGGACGGTCTCTGGAAACACCATATATTTT. Translation gives CASSLGTVSGNTIYF.

This chain links TRBV4-1 with TRBJ1-1, with D tentatively TRBD1 (6 bases). CDR1 is MGHRA and CDR2 is YSYEKL in the germline V gene. V shed 1 base and J shed 6 bases, with 9 bases lying between them. The CDR3 consists of 13 residues. This CDR3 is CASSQVQGPEAFF. The CDR3 nucleotides are TGCGCCAGCAGCCAAGTCCAGGGGCCTGAAGCTTTCTTT.

V is TRBV28 and J is TRBJ1-3; TRBD1 is a possible D gene (5 bases). This CDR3 region has 15 residues. Germline V CDR1 and CDR2: MDHEN, SYDVKM. Trimming shortened V by 6 bases and J by 3 bases, and 15 bases separated the two germline ends. DNA of the CDR3: TGTGCCAGCAGGACTGTGGGGGTCCTTGGAAACACCATATATTTT. Protein product: CASRTVGVLGNTIYF.

This clone came up once. The chain recombines TRBV15 with TRBJ1-3, with 7 bases that match TRBD1. The CDR3 is made up of 15 amino acids. Germline CDR1 is LNHNV and CDR2 is YYDKDF (reference sequence). Trimming took 4 bases from V and 4 from J; bases not matched to a gene: 7. The CDR3 here is CATSNEGARGNTIYF. CDR3 DNA sequence: TGTGCCACCAGCAACGAGGGGGCTAGGGGAAACACCATATATTTT.